The clone carrying this T cell receptor beta chain was counted only a few times. The antigen is undetermined. This entry is derived from a study of OX40 agonist ivuxolimab in advanced cancers. Study summary: Ivuxolimab, an antibody acting as an agonist of OX40 (CD134), was used to treat patients. Of mixed ages from about 20 to 85 and averaging approximately 60 years, the group was almost 85% male. Study outcomes and limitations: At 0.1 to 3.0 mg/kg and by week 6, CD4+ and CD8+ T cells in the blood had expanded clonally. The average count of expanded clones was higher among CD8+ T cells than among CD4+.

Produced via immunoSEQ multiplex PCR; TCRdb's table is partial and in-frame only. The profile shows more than 55,000 clones, 70% to 90% of them singletons. This CDR3 has 13 residues. The V gene is TRBV12-1, the J gene TRBJ2-7; TRBD1, the table's D call, lacks a check against the DNA. TRBV12-1 counts as a pseudogene. The receptor's source is an adult with an advanced solid tumor such as melanoma, head and neck, liver or kidney cancer. The source material was CD4+ or CD8+ T cells sorted from blood, sampled in a trial of the OX40 agonist ivuxolimab. The CDR3 region is CASSLGRGYEQYF. The CDR3, as DNA: TGTGCCAGCAGCTTAGGAAGGGGCTACGAGCAGTACTTC.